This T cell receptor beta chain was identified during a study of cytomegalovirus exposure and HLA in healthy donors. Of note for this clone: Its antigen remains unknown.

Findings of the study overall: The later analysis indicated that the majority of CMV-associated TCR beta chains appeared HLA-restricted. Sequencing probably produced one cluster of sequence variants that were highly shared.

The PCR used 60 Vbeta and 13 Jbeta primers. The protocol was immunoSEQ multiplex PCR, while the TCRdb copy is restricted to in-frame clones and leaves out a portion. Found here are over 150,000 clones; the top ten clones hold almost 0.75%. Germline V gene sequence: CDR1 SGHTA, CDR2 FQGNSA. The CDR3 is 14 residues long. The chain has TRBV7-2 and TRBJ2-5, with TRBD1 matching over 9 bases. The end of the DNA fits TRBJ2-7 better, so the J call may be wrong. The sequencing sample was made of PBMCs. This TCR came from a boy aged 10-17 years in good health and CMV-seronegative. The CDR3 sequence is CASSAGTGFHEQYF. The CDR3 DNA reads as TGTGCCAGCAGCGCCGGGACAGGGTTCCACGAGCAGTACTTC.